This TCR beta chain was sequenced for a study of control samples from healthy donors and cancer patients. The CDR3 has 15 amino acids. V was pared by 8 bases and J by 5 bases, with 8 bases of the junction left unmatched. The germline V gene has CDR1 MGHDK and CDR2 SYGVNS. Profiling relied on immunoSEQ multiplex PCR, and the TCRdb table lists in-frame clones only, not all of them. The sample includes approximately 83,000 clones, just over 90% seen only once; the top ten take about 1.5%. Sequencing input: blood. The clonotype comes from a young woman in good health. This sequence joins TRBV25-1 and TRBJ1-6; 8 nucleotides match TRBD1. The CDR3 DNA is TGTGCCAGCGGCCCTCGGGACAGGAATAATTCACCCCTCCACTTT. It specifies CASGPRDRNNSPLHF.